The 11 T cell receptor beta chains below all came from one sample that was sequenced in a study of yellow fever vaccine responses in identical twins. TCRdb re-analysed the RT-PCR reads in MiXCR, keeping a single row per CDR3 protein. Here the sample spans approximately 13,000 distinct CDR3 sequences, about four fifths being singletons. This specimen consisted of T cells from blood (PBMCs), unsorted or a sorted subset (not recorded which), obtained before or after yellow fever vaccination (not recorded which). The receptors shown here come from a woman between 18 and 29 years old who received the yellow fever vaccine.

V gene TRBV5-1 combines with J gene TRBJ2-3; 12 nucleotides align to TRBD2. This CDR3 has 17 amino acids. Germline V gene lookup returns CDR1 SGHRS and CDR2 YFSETQ. V lost 4 bases, J lost 5 bases, and 11 bases stayed unmatched. CDR3 DNA sequence: TGCGCCAGCAGCCCCAGACTAGCGGGAGATTTTGGAGATACGCAGTATTTT. Its protein is CASSPRLAGDFGDTQYF.

The gene calls are TRBV20-1 and TRBJ2-3; D gene uncertain. The CDR3 spans 14 residues. V lost 0 bases and J lost 6, with 13 bases in between. CDR1 DFQATT and CDR2 SNEGSKA come from the germline V gene (reference sequence). CDR3 in DNA: TGCAGTGCTAGAGAACCACCCGGCTTGGATACGCAGTATTTT. Residues: CSAREPPGLDTQYF.

The CDR3 spells CASSPGQGFNEQFF. The CDR3 nucleotides read TGCGCCAGCAGCCCGGGACAGGGTTTTAATGAGCAGTTCTTC. The chain has TRBV5-1 and TRBJ2-1, with 9 bases that match TRBD1. The germline gives CDR1 SGHRS, CDR2 YFSETQ. The CDR3 is 14 residues long. V lost 4 bases and J lost 7; bases outside the gene matches: 6.

The V gene is TRBV20-1, the J gene TRBJ2-3, with 8 bases fitting TRBD1. Germline CDR1 is DFQATT and CDR2 is SNEGSKA (reference sequence). V dropped 1 base and J dropped 3; count of bases not matched to a gene: 9. The CDR3 loop spans 16 amino acids. CDR3 sequence: CSARGVQGVMTDTQYF. The CDR3 coding sequence is TGCAGTGCTAGAGGGGTACAGGGGGTTATGACAGATACGCAGTATTTT.

The genes are TRBV12-3 or TRBV12-4 and TRBJ2-7; 9 positions agree with TRBD1. Trimming at V came to 6 bases and at J to 7 bases, leaving 10 bases not matched to a gene. There are 14 residues in the CDR3. The CDR3 DNA reads as TGTGCCAGCAGAACGGGACAGGGATCGGGAGAGCAGTACTTC. Amino acid sequence: CASRTGQGSGEQYF.

The chain has TRBV19 and TRBJ2-7; D might be TRBD1 (5 bases). CDR1 and CDR2 (germline): LNHDA, SQIVND (reference sequence). Trimming removed 4 bases at V and 3 bases at J, with 10 bases between. The CDR3 runs to 13 residues. CDR3 amino acids: CASSTRTFYEQYF. CDR3 nucleotide sequence: TGTGCCAGTAGTACCCGGACATTCTACGAGCAGTACTTC. The variable domain in full, with the rest retrieved from reference TRBV19 and TRBJ2-7, is DGGITQSPKYLFRKEGQNVTLSCEQNLNHDAMYWYRQDPGQGLRLIYYSQIVNDFQKGDIAEGYSVSREKKESFPLTVTSAQKNPTAFYLCASSTRTFYEQYFGPGTRLTVT.

CDR3 coding DNA: TGCGCCAGCAGCGCCGACAGGGCTTCTTTCTATGGCTACACCTTC. Protein sequence: CASSADRASFYGYTF. This rearrangement joins TRBV5-1 to TRBJ1-2, with 7 bases aligning to TRBD1. This CDR3 has 15 amino acids. The junction had 10 bases not matched to a gene; V was cut back by 4 bases and J by 4 bases. Germline-derived CDR1 and CDR2 are SGHRS and YFSETQ.

The V gene is TRBV11-1, the J gene TRBJ2-3; 7 bases match TRBD2. V lost 2 bases to trimming and J lost 5 bases; unmatched junction nucleotides: 10. There are 16 residues in the CDR3. Germline CDR1 and CDR2: SGHAT and FQDESV (reference sequence). CDR3 coding DNA: TGTGCCAGCAGCTTATGGCGCGGGAGTTACGGAGATACGCAGTATTTT. The encoded protein is CASSLWRGSYGDTQYF.

The chain employs TRBV5-1 and TRBJ2-1, with TRBD2 matching 7 bases. Losses at the gene ends were 6 bases for V and 1 base for J; bases not matched to a gene: 4. The CDR3 consists of 14 residues. Per the germline V gene, CDR1 is SGHRS and CDR2 is YFSETQ. CDR3 in DNA: TGCGCCAGCACCCCGGGGGGTTCCTACAATGAGCAGTTCTTC. Amino acid sequence: CASTPGGSYNEQFF. The whole variable domain, filled in from reference TRBV5-1 and TRBJ2-1, reads KAGVTQTPRYLIKTRGQQVTLSCSPISGHRSVSWYQQTPGQGLQFLFEYFSETQRNKGNFPGRFSGRQFSNSRSEMNVSTLELGDSALYLCASTPGGSYNEQFFGPGTRLTVL.

With respect to this clonotype: A read error is possible here, since a much larger clone lies one base away. The CDR3 DNA is TGCAGAGTTGATAGGGGTACAAGAGAGACCCAGTACTTC. Its protein product is CRVDRGTRETQYF. This rearrangement joins TRBV29-1 to TRBJ2-5; tentatively, D is TRBD1 (5 bases). The CDR3 totals 13 residues. Per the germline V gene, CDR1 is SQVTM and CDR2 is ANQGSEA.

The rearrangement uses TRBV9 and TRBJ2-3; D ambiguous. The CDR3 is 14 amino acids. Germline assignment: CDR1 SGDLS and CDR2 YYNGEE. Deletions cut 4 bases from V and 3 bases from J, with 12 bases between. CDR3 coding DNA: TGTGCCAGCAGCCCCGGCGTTATTACAGATACGCAGTATTTT. Amino acid sequence: CASSPGVITDTQYF.